There are many counts of the clone carrying this TCR beta chain. The CDR3 has 16 residues. The junction had 8 bases not matched to a gene; V was cut back by 3 bases and J by 5 bases. Germline CDR1 is MNHEY and CDR2 is SMNVEV (reference sequence). The data stem from a study of T cells in Graves' hyperthyroidism and ophthalmopathy. Study-level background: At initial diagnosis, before any treatment had begun, peripheral blood was obtained.

Template material for amplifying TCR beta CDR3 regions consisted of RNA transcripts. In the first-round RT-PCR of the TCR CDR3, the HTBI primer set was used. TCRdb re-derived calls from the multiplex PCR reads in MiXCR, one entry per CDR3 protein. The repertoire holds roughly 740,000 distinct CDR3 sequences, with roughly 17% as singletons. From around 11 ml of fresh peripheral blood, PBMCs were isolated. The sample consisted of blood. V and J are TRBV27 and TRBJ2-5, with 11 bases that match TRBD2. This TCR came from a man aged 18 to 30 with Graves' hyperthyroidism. The CDR3 spells CASSFTSGGLRETQYF. The DNA of the CDR3 is TGTGCCAGCAGTTTCACTAGCGGGGGCCTCCGGGAGACCCAGTACTTC.